This TCR beta chain was sequenced during a study of memory CD4+ T cells and cytomegalovirus serostatus. Study results and caveats: Suggested: most of the CMV-linked TCR signature lies in CD4+ memory cells.

Single viable CD3+CD4+CD8-CD45RO+ cells were sorted as the memory CD4+ T cells. Total CD4+ T cells were enriched by CD4 positive selection. Original processing notes: After removing out-of-frame reads, around 2 million distinct TCRbeta sequences remained. The data were produced by immunoSEQ multiplex PCR, yet TCRdb's version contains in-frame clones alone and is incomplete. V and J calls and clone size are as listed in that table; D and trimming were resolved from the DNA. The table has around 50,000 clones, under 80% seen once; the top ten hold about 0.7%. This clone was counted a single time. What it binds is not known. The sample taken for sequencing was memory CD4+ T cells from blood. This sequence was found in an adult in good health and CMV-seronegative.

CDR3 in amino acids: CASSWLATPTNEQFF. As DNA, the CDR3 is TGTGCCAGCAGTTGGCTAGCGACACCAACAAATGAGCAGTTCTTC. V usage is TRBV6-5 and J usage is TRBJ2-1, with a possible D match to TRBD2 (6 bases). Trimming took 4 bases from V and 7 from J, leaving 17 bases between them. The CDR3 covers 15 residues. Germline V gives CDR1 MNHEY, CDR2 SVGAGI.